These 21 T cell receptor beta chains originate from one sample sequenced in a study of blood T cell repertoires in COVID-19. Produced via immunoSEQ multiplex PCR; TCRdb's table is partial and in-frame only. The sample shows 150,000 to 200,000 clones, about 75% of them seen only once. Material: peripheral blood. These receptors came from a woman in her 70s with acute or convalescent COVID-19.

CDR3 loop: CSVVLLTKKAFF. The DNA of the CDR3 is TGCAGCGTTGTTTTACTTACCAAAAAAGCTTTCTTT. The gene calls are TRBV29-1 and TRBJ1-1; D gene ambiguous. Germline V gene data show CDR1 as SQVTM and CDR2 as ANQGSEA. Between the trimmed V and J ends, which lost 4 bases and 9 bases, there was a span of 15 bases. The CDR3 is made up of 12 amino acids. The whole variable domain, filled in from reference TRBV29-1 and TRBJ1-1, reads SAVISQKPSRDICQRGTSLTIQCQVDSQVTMMFWYRQQPGQSLTLIATANQGSEATYESGFVIDKFPISRPNLTFSTLTVSNMSPEDSSIYLCSVVLLTKKAFFGQGTRLTVV.

This clone has more than one count but fewer than ten. This rearrangement joins TRBV5-1 to TRBJ2-1; TRBD2 agrees at 9 bases. The CDR3 is made up of 15 amino acids. Germline CDR1 is SGHRS and CDR2 is YFSETQ. V was pared by 0 bases and J by 7 bases, with 5 bases of the junction left unmatched. DNA for the CDR3: TGCGCCAGCAGCTTGGACCTAGCGGGAAGGAATGAGCAGTTCTTC. This translates into CASSLDLAGRNEQFF.

This clone was counted at least ten times. The chain uses TRBV7-9 and TRBJ2-7; 9 nucleotides agree with TRBD1. The ends lost 6 bases at V and 6 bases at J; junction bases unmatched: 9. CDR3 length equals 14 residues. Germline loops: CDR1 SEHNR, CDR2 FQNEAQ (reference sequence). DNA for the CDR3: TGTGCCAGCAGAGGGGACAGGGCCCTAGGCGAGCAGTACTTC. It encodes CASRGDRALGEQYF.

The chain carries TRBV14 and TRBJ1-1; the D gene is possibly TRBD1 (5 bases). Germline V gene sequence: CDR1 SGHDN, CDR2 FVKESK. This CDR3 has 14 residues. Between the trimmed V and J ends, which lost 4 bases and 10 bases, there was a span of 19 bases. Here the CDR3 reads CASSLGRQTSGAFF. For the CDR3, the DNA is TGTGCCAGCAGCCTAGGTCGACAGACCTCAGGAGCTTTCTTT.

This clone was observed a few times. The V call is TRBV2, the J call TRBJ2-1, with 10 bases fitting TRBD2. Trimming took 8 bases from V and 9 from J; bases not matched to a gene: 19. The length of the CDR3 is 17 residues. Germline-derived CDR1 and CDR2 are SNHLY and FYNNEI. CDR3 sequence reads: CASGRSGRAFLVSEQFF. The CDR3 DNA reads as TGTGCCAGCGGGCGAAGCGGGAGGGCCTTTTTAGTGAGTGAGCAGTTCTTC.

A note on this clone: The junction differs from germline at one of its ends, possibly a read error. This sample also contains other DNA sequences that code for the same CDR3. The rearrangement links TRBV4-2 to TRBJ2-5; D possibly corresponds to TRBD1 (5 bases). This CDR3 has 15 residues. Per the germline V gene, CDR1 is LGHNA and CDR2 is YNFKEQ. CDR3 nucleotide sequence: TGTGCTAGCAGCCAAGCTTCCAGGGCTTTAGAGACCCAGTACTTC. Its protein is CASSQASRALETQYF.

The rearrangement uses TRBV5-1 and TRBJ2-7, with TRBD1 identical over 11 bases. CDR1 SGHRS and CDR2 YFSETQ come from the germline V gene. CDR3 length: 17 amino acids. Germline trimming cut 0 bases from V and 6 bases from J; bases unmatched to any gene: 11. The CDR3 protein is CASSLDRRDRGVTEQYF. The CDR3 region has the DNA TGCGCCAGCAGCTTGGACCGACGGGACAGGGGGGTCACCGAGCAGTACTTC. The variable domain in full, completed from reference TRBV5-1 and TRBJ2-7, reads KAGVTQTPRYLIKTRGQQVTLSCSPISGHRSVSWYQQTPGQGLQFLFEYFSETQRNKGNFPGRFSGRQFSNSRSEMNVSTLELGDSALYLCASSLDRRDRGVTEQYFGPGTRLTVT.

The chain couples TRBV5-1 to TRBJ2-1; 9 bases align to TRBD1. Trimming removed 4 bases from V and 5 bases from J; junction bases left unmatched: 4. The CDR3 has 14 amino acids. CDR1 and CDR2 (germline): SGHRS, YFSETQ. The CDR3 nucleotides are TGCGCCAGCAGCCGGGACAGGGTACACAATGAGCAGTTCTTC. Translated, it gives CASSRDRVHNEQFF.

This chain connects TRBV5-1 to TRBJ2-2; 9 nucleotides match TRBD1. The CDR3 is 16 residues long. Germline V gene sequence: CDR1 SGHRS, CDR2 YFSETQ. V dropped 0 bases and J dropped 4; count of bases not matched to a gene: 4. The CDR3 DNA is TGCGCCAGCAGCTTGGGGAGGACAGGGGTCACCGGGGAGCTGTTTTTT. Translation gives CASSLGRTGVTGELFF.

V usage is TRBV7-3 and J usage is TRBJ1-6; possibly TRBD1 for D (5 bases). Germline CDR1 reads SGHTA; CDR2 reads FQGTGA. Trimming left V 0 bases short and J 7 bases short, with 10 bases between. The length of the CDR3 is 15 residues. DNA for the CDR3: TGTGCCAGCAGCTTAACGGCAGGGAGGAATTCACCCCTCCACTTT. Residues: CASSLTAGRNSPLHF.

The J gene is TRBJ2-1, the V gene TRBV5-5; D not resolved. Trimming cost V 0 bases and J 8 bases, with 12 bases left between them. This CDR3 contains 14 residues. Germline assignment: CDR1 SGHKS and CDR2 YYEKEE (reference sequence). CDR3 loop: CASSLAPPLDEQFF. CDR3 bases: TGTGCCAGCAGCTTGGCCCCCCCCCTTGATGAGCAGTTCTTC.

This chain uses TRBV9 with TRBJ1-2; D uncertain. Per the germline V gene, CDR1 is SGDLS and CDR2 is YYNGEE. The CDR3 has 13 amino acids. Trimming stripped 0 bases from V and 7 bases from J, with 10 bases between. The CDR3 DNA sequence: TGTGCCAGCAGCGTAGGCGTGTTCCGTGGCTACACCTTC. It is translated as CASSVGVFRGYTF. The entire variable domain, with the rest obtained from reference TRBV9 and TRBJ1-2, is as follows: DSGVTQTPKHLITATGQRVTLRCSPRSGDLSVYWYQQSLDQGLQFLIQYYNGEERAKGNILERFSAQQFPDLHSELNLSSLELGDSALYFCASSVGVFRGYTFGSGTRLTVV.

This chain links TRBV2 with TRBJ2-1; D ambiguous. The germline CDR1 and CDR2 sequences are SNHLY and FYNNEI. Trimming shortened V by 8 bases and J by 6 bases, and 20 bases separated the two germline ends. There are 15 residues in the CDR3. The CDR3 region has the DNA TGTGCCAGCGTCGGCCTCCTGCTAGTATCCAATGAGCAGTTCTTC. This codes for CASVGLLLVSNEQFF.

Only one count was recorded for this clone. V and J are TRBV6-1 and TRBJ2-5; D ambiguous. Germline-derived CDR1 and CDR2 are MNHNS and SASEGT. The CDR3 covers 12 residues. Deletions cut 3 bases from V and 4 bases from J, with 6 bases between. For the CDR3, the DNA is TGTGCCAGCAGTGAGCCACTAGAGACCCAGTACTTC. This translates into CASSEPLETQYF.

This chain uses TRBV30 with TRBJ2-5, with D unclear. Per the germline V gene, CDR1 is GTSNPN and CDR2 is SVGIG (reference sequence). The CDR3 runs to 13 residues. V was trimmed by 1 base and J by 4 bases, leaving 10 bases between them. CDR3 DNA sequence: TGTGCCTGGAGTGGCCCGGAGAGAGAGACCCAGTACTTC. This sequence encodes CAWSGPERETQYF.

The rearrangement uses TRBV7-9 and TRBJ2-1; the match to TRBD2 covers 10 bases. Losses at the gene ends were 5 bases for V and 5 bases for J; bases not matched to a gene: 6. This CDR3 region has 15 residues. Germline CDR1 SEHNR, CDR2 FQNEAQ (reference sequence). This CDR3 is CASSLLAGVDNEQFF. For the CDR3, the DNA is TGTGCCAGCAGCCTTCTAGCGGGAGTGGACAATGAGCAGTTCTTC.

The rearrangement uses TRBV2 and TRBJ2-2; 7 bases are a match to TRBD2. V trimming: 10 bases; J trimming: 2 bases; junction bases outside the gene matches: 4. Germline values: CDR1 SNHLY, CDR2 FYNNEI. The CDR3 is 13 residues long. The CDR3 DNA follows: TGTGCCATGCGGGGGTTCAACACCGGGGAGCTGTTTTTT. As protein: CAMRGFNTGELFF.

This sequence joins TRBV2 and TRBJ1-2, with D perhaps TRBD1 (5 bases). CDR3 length equals 13 residues. In germline, CDR1 is SNHLY, CDR2 FYNNEI. Between the trimmed V and J ends, which lost 10 bases and 3 bases, there was a span of 15 bases. The CDR3 sequence: CATAVGGDYGYTF. CDR3 nucleotides: TGTGCCACTGCTGTCGGGGGGGACTATGGCTACACCTTC.

This chain joins TRBV5-1 and TRBJ2-5; D call uncertain. This CDR3 is built from 14 residues. Germline CDR1 SGHRS, CDR2 YFSETQ. Trimming took off 4 bases at V and 1 base at J, with 11 bases between the two ends. The CDR3 region has the DNA TGCGCCAGCAGCCCCACGACTCTCCAAGAGACCCAGTACTTC. This sequence encodes CASSPTTLQETQYF.

V is TRBV3-1 (or the pseudogene TRBV3-2) and J is TRBJ2-3; 10 bases align to TRBD2. Germline V gives CDR1 LGHDT, CDR2 YNNKEL (reference sequence). The CDR3 loop spans 15 amino acids. With 3 bases clipped from V and 6 bases from J, the junction kept 6 bases outside the gene matches. CDR3 sequence reads: CASSHSSGSGDTQYF. As DNA, the CDR3 is TGTGCCAGCAGCCACTCTAGCGGGAGCGGGGATACGCAGTATTTT.

This chain joins TRBV3-1 (or the pseudogene TRBV3-2) and TRBJ2-3, with D maybe TRBD1 (6 bases). There are 13 residues in the CDR3. The V gene lost 2 bases and the J gene lost 9 bases, with 12 bases spanning the gap. The germline V gene has CDR1 LGHDT and CDR2 YNNKEL (reference sequence). The CDR3 is CASSQSGTGTQYF. The CDR3 nucleotides are TGTGCCAGCAGCCAAAGTGGAACAGGGACGCAGTATTTT.